This T cell receptor beta chain was sequenced during a study of blood T cell repertoires in COVID-19. The CDR3 loop spans 18 amino acids. The V segment lost 2 bases and the J segment 0 bases; nucleotides outside the gene matches: 7. The germline gives CDR1 GTSNPN, CDR2 SVGIG (reference sequence). As processed by the authors: From reference gene primer amplification, estimates of nucleated cell counts were derived. Produced via immunoSEQ multiplex PCR; TCRdb's table is partial and in-frame only. V and J calls and clone size are those listed in that table; D and trimming were worked out from the DNA. The repertoire holds 250,000 or so clones, with 65% to 90% as singletons.

The origin of this receptor is a man aged 40-49 years who had recovered from COVID-19. Sequencing was carried out using peripheral blood. The chain links TRBV30 to TRBJ2-6, with TRBD1 identical over 10 bases. CDR3 sequence: CAWSSRDRGSSGANVLTF. The DNA for the CDR3 is TGTGCCTGGAGTTCCCGGGACAGGGGAAGCTCTGGGGCCAACGTCCTGACTTTC.